The entry below describes one TCR beta chain. CDR1 and CDR2 (germline): MNHEY, SMNVEV (reference sequence). This CDR3 has 13 residues. V lost 1 base, J lost 3 bases, and 7 bases lay in between. The sample is drawn from a study of T cells in localized non-small cell lung cancer. Only in-frame clones appear in the TCRdb table, and some are missing; sequencing was by immunoSEQ multiplex PCR. The sample lists some 13,000 clones; about 83% were seen once. V and J are TRBV27 and TRBJ2-7; D is perhaps TRBD1 (5 bases). Sample: peripheral blood, taken before any cancer treatment. This TCR derives from a male donor at least 60 years old with stage I lung adenocarcinoma. The CDR3 protein is CASSLLQGYEQYF. In DNA form, the CDR3 reads TGTGCCAGCAGTTTATTGCAGGGCTACGAGCAGTACTTC.